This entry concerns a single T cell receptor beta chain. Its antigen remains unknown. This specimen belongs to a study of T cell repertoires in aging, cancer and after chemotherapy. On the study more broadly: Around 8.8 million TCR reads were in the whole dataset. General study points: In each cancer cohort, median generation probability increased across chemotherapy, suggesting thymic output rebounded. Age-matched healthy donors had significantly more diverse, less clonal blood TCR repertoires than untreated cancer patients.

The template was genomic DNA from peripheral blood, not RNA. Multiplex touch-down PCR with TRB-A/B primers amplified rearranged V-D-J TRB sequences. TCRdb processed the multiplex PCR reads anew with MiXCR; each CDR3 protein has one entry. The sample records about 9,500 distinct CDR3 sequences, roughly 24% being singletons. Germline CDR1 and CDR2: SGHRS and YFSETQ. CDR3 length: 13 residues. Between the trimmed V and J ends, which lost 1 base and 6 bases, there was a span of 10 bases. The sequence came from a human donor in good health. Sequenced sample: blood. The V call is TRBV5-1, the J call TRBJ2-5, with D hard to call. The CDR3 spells CASSLSIQKTQYF. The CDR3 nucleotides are TGCGCCAGCAGCTTGTCAATACAAAAGACCCAGTACTTC.